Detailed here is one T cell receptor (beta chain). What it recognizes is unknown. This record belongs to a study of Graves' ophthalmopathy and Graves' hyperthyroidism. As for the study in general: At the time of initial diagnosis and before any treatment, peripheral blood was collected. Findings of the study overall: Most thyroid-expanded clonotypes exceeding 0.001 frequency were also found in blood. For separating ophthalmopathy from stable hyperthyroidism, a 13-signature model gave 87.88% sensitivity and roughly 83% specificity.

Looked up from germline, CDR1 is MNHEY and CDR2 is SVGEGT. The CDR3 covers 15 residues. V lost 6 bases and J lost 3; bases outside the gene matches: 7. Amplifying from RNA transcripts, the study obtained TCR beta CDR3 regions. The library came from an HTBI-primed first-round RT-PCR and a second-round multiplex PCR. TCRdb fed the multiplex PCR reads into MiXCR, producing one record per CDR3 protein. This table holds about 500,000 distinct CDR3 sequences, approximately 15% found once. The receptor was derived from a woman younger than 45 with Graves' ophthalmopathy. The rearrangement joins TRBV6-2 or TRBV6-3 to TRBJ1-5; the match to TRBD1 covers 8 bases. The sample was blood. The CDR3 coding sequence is TGTGCCAGCAGAGCGACAGGGGCCGTCAATCAGCCCCAGCATTTT. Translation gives CASRATGAVNQPQHF.